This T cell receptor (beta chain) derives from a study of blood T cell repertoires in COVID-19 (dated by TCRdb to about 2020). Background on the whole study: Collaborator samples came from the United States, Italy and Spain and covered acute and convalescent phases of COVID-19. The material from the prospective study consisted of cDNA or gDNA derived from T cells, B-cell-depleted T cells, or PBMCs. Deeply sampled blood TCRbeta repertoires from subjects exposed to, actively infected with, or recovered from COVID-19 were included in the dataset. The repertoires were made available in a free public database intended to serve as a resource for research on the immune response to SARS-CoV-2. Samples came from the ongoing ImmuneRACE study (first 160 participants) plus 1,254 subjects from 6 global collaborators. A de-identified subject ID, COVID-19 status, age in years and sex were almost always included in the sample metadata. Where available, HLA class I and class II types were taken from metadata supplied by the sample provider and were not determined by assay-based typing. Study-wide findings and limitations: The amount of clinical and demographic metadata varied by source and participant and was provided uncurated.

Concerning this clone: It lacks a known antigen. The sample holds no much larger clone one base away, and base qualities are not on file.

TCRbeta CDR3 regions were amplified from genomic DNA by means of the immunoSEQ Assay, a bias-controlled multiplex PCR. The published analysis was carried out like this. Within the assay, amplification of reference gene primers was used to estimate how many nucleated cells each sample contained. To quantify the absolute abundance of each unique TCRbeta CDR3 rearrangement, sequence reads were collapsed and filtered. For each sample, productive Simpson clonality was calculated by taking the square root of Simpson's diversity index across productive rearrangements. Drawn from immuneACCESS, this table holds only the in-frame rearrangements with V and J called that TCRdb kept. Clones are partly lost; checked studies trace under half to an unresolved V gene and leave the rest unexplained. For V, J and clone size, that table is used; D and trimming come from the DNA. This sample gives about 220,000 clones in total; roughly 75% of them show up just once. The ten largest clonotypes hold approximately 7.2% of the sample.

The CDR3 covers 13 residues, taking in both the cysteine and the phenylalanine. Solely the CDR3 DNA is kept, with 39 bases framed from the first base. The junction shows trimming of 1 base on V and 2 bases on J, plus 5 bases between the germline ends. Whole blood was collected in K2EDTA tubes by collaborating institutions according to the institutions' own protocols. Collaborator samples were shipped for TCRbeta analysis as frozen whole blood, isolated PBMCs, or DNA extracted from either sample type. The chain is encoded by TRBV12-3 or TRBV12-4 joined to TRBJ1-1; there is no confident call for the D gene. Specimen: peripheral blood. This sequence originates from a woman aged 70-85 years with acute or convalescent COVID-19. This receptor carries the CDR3 CASSLVSNTEAFF. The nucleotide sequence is TGTGCCAGCAGTTTAGTCTCTAACACTGAAGCTTTCTTT.